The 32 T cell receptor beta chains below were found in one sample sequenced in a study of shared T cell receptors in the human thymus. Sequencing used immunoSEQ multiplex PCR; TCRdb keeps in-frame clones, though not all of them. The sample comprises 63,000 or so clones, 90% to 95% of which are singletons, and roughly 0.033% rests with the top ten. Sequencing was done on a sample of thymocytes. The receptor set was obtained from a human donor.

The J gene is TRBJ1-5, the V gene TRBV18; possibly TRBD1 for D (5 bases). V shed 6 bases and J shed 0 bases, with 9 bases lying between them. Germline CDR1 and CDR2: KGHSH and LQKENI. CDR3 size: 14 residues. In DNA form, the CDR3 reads TGTGCCAGCTCCCCTGGGGGTAGCAATCAGCCCCAGCATTTT. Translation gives CASSPGGSNQPQHF. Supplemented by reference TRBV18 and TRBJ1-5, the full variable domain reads NAGVMQNPRHLVRRRGQEARLRCSPMKGHSHVYWYRQLPEEGLKFMVYLQKENIIDESGMPKERFSAEFPKEGPSILRIQQVVRGDSAAYFCASSPGGSNQPQHFGDGTRLSIL.

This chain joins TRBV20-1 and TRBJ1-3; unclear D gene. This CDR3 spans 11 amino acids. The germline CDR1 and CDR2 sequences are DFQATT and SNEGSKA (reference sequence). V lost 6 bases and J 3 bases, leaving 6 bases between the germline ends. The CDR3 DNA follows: TGCAGTGCGAACGATGGAAACACCATATATTTT. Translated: CSANDGNTIYF.

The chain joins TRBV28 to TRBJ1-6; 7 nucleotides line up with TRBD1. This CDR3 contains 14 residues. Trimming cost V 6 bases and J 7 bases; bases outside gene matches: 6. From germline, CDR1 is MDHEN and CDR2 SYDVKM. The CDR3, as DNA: TGTGCCAGCAGCCTGGGACAGTCAAATTCACCCCTCCACTTT. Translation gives CASSLGQSNSPLHF.

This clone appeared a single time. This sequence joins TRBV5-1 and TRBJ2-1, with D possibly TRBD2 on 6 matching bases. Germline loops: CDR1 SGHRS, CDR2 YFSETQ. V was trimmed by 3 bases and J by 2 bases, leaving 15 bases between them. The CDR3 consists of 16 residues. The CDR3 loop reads CASSWGVTLAYNEQFF. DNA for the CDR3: TGCGCCAGCAGCTGGGGGGTGACTCTGGCCTACAATGAGCAGTTCTTC.

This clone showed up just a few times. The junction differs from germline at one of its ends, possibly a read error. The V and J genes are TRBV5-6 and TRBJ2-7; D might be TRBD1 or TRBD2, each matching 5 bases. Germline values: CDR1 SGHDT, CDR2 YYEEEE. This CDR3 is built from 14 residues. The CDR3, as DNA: TGTGCCAGCAACTTGTTGGGGGTGAGTTACGAGCAGTACTTC. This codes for CASNLLGVSYEQYF.

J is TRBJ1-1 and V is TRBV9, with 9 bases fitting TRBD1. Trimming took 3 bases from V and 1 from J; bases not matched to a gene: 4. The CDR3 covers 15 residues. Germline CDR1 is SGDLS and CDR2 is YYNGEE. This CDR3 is CASSEQGAWNTEAFF. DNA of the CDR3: TGTGCCAGCAGCGAACAGGGGGCGTGGAACACTGAAGCTTTCTTT.

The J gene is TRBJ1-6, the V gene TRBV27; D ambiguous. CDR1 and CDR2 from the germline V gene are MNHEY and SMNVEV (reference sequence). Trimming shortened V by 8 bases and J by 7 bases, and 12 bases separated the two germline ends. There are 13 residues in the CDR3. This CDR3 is CASQMRANSPLHF. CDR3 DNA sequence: TGTGCCAGCCAAATGAGGGCCAATTCACCCCTCCACTTT.

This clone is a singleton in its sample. CDR3 amino acids: CASSQYLAGGYNEQFF. In DNA, the CDR3 is TGCGCCAGCAGCCAGTACCTAGCGGGGGGGTACAATGAGCAGTTCTTC. This chain uses TRBV4-1 with TRBJ2-1; 12 positions agree with TRBD2. The germline V gene encodes CDR1 MGHRA and CDR2 YSYEKL. The length of the CDR3 is 16 residues. Germline trimming cut 3 bases from V and 4 bases from J; bases unmatched to any gene: 4.

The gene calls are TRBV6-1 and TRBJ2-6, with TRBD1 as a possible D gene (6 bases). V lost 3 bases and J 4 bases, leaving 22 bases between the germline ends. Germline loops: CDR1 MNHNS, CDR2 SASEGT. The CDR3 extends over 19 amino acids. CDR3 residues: CASSEGAGPNDSGANVLTF. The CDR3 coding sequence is TGTGCCAGCAGTGAGGGGGCGGGCCCGAATGACTCAGGGGCCAACGTCCTGACTTTC.

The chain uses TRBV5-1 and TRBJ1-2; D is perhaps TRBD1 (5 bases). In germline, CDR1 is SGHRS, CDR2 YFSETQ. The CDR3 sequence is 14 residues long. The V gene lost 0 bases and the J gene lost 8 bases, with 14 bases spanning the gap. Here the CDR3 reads CASSLVVGTGGYTF. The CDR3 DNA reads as TGCGCCAGCAGCTTGGTCGTGGGGACTGGGGGCTACACCTTC.

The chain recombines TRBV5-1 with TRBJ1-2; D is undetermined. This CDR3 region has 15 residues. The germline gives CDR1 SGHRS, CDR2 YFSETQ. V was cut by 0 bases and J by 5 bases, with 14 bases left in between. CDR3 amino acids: CASSLERPAEYGYTF. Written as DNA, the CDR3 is TGCGCCAGCAGCTTGGAGAGACCCGCTGAATATGGCTACACCTTC.

The CDR3 spells CSADRDGNEQFF. CDR3 bases: TGCAGCGCTGACAGGGATGGGAATGAGCAGTTCTTC. This rearrangement joins TRBV29-1 to TRBJ2-1; 7 bases align to TRBD1. V gave up 7 bases and J gave up 7 bases; unmatched junction bases: 7. Per the germline V gene, CDR1 is SQVTM and CDR2 is ANQGSEA. The CDR3 runs 12 residues.

The DNA for the CDR3 is TGTGCCAGTAGTGAACAGGGGGCGCGTACCGGGGAGCTGTTTTTT. Protein product: CASSEQGARTGELFF. V is TRBV19 and J is TRBJ2-2; TRBD1 matches at 9 bases. Germline V gene sequence: CDR1 LNHDA, CDR2 SQIVND (reference sequence). CDR3 length: 15 residues. V gave up 5 bases and J gave up 5 bases; unmatched junction bases: 6.

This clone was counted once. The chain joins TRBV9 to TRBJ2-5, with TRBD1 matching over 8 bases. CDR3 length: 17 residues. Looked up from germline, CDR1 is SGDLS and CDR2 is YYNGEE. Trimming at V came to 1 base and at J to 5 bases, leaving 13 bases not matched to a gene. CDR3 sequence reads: CASSVSETGDPWETQYF. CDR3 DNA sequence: TGTGCCAGCAGCGTATCTGAGACAGGGGACCCTTGGGAGACCCAGTACTTC. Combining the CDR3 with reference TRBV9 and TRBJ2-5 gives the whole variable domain DSGVTQTPKHLITATGQRVTLRCSPRSGDLSVYWYQQSLDQGLQFLIQYYNGEERAKGNILERFSAQQFPDLHSELNLSSLELGDSALYFCASSVSETGDPWETQYFGPGTRLLVL.

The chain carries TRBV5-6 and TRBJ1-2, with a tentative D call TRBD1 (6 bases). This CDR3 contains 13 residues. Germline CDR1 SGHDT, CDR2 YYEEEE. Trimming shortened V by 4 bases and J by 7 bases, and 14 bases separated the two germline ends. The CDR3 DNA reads TGTGCCAGCAGCGTAAGGACAGTTACTGGCTACACCTTC. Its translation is CASSVRTVTGYTF.

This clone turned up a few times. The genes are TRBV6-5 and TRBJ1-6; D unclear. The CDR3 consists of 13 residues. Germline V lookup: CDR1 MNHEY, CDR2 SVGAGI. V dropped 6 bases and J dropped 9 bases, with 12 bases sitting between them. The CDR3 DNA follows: TGTGCCAGCAGCTTTCGGGAGGGTTCACCCCTCCACTTT. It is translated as CASSFREGSPLHF.

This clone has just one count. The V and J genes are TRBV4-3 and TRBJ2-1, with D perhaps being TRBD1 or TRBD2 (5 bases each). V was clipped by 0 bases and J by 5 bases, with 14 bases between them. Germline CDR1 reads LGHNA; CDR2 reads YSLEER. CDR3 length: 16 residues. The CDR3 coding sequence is TGCGCCAGCAGCCAAGATGACAGACTAACTAACAATGAGCAGTTCTTC. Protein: CASSQDDRLTNNEQFF.

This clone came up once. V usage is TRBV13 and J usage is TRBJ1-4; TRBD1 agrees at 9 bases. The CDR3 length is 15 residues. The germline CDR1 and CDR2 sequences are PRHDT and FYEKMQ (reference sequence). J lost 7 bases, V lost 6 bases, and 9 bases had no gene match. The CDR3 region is CASRHHRGHSEKLFF. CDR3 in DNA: TGTGCCAGCAGACATCACAGGGGGCACAGTGAAAAACTGTTTTTT.

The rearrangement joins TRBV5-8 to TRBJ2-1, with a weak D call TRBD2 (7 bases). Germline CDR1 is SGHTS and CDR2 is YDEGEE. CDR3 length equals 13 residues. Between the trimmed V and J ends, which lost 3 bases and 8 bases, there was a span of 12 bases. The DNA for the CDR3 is TGTGCCAGCAGCTCGGGGGGCATCCATGAGCAGTTCTTC. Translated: CASSSGGIHEQFF.

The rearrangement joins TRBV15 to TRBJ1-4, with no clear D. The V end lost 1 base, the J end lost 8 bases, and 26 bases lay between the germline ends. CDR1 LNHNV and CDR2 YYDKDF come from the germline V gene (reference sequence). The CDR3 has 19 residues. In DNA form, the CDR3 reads TGTGCCACCAGCAGAGTTCCATCTACAACGGACGTAAACCGGGAAAAACTGTTTTTT. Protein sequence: CATSRVPSTTDVNREKLFF.

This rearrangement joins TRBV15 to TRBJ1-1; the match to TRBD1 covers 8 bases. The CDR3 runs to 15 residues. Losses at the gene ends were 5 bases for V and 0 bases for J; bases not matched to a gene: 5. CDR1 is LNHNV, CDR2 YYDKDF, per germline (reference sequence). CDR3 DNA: TGTGCCACCAGCGTACAGGGGGACTTGAACACTGAAGCTTTCTTT. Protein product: CATSVQGDLNTEAFF.

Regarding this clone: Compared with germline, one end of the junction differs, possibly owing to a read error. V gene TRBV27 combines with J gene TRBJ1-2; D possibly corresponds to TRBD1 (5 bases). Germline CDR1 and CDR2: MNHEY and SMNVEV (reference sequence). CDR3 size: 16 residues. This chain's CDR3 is CASSVSGPRLWNGYTF. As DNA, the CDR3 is TGTGCCAGCAGTGTATCGGGACCACGGCTCTGGAATGGCTACACCTTC.

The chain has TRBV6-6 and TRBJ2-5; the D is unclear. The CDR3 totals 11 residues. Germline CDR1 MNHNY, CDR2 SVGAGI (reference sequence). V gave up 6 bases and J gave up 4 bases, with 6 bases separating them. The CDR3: CASSYGETQYF. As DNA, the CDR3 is TGTGCCAGCAGCTATGGAGAGACCCAGTACTTC.

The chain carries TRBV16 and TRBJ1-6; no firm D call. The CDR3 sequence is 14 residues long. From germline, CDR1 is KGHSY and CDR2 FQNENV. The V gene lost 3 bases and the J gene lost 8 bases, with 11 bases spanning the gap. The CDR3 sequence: CASSQKREDSPLHF. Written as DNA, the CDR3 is TGTGCCAGCAGCCAGAAGAGGGAGGATTCACCCCTCCACTTT. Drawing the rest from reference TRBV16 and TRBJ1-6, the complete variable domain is GEEVAQTPKHLVRGEGQKAKLYCAPIKGHSYVFWYQQVLKNEFKFLISFQNENVFDETGMPKERFSAKCLPNSPCSLEIQATKLEDSAVYFCASSQKREDSPLHFGNGTRLTVT.

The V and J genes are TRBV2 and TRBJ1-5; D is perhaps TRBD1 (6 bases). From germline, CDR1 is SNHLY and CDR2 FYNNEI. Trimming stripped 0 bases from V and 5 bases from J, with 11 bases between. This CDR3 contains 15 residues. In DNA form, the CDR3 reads TGTGCCAGCAGTGAAGCGAGGGGGGTTCATCAGCCCCAGCATTTT. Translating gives CASSEARGVHQPQHF.

DNA of the CDR3: TGCGCCAGCAGTGAAGGGGGTGGCGCTGAAGCTTTCTTT. Protein sequence: CASSEGGGAEAFF. This chain uses TRBV10-1 with TRBJ1-1; perhaps TRBD1 as D (6 bases). The CDR3 covers 13 residues. The germline V gene has CDR1 WNHNN and CDR2 SYGVQD (reference sequence). The V end lost 3 bases, the J end lost 6 bases, and 11 bases lay between the germline ends.

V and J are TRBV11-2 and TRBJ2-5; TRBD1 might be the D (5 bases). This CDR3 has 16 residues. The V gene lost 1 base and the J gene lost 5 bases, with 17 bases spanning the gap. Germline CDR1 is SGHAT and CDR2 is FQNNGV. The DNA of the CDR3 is TGTGCCAGCAGCTTAGGCCCGCAGGGCCTAGAGGAGACCCAGTACTTC. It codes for CASSLGPQGLEETQYF.

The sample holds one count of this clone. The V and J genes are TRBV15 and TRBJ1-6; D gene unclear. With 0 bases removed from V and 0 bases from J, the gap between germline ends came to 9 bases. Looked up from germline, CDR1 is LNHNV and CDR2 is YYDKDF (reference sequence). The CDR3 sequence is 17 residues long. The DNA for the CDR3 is TGTGCCACCAGCAGAGATCTTTCGGGCTCCTATAATTCACCCCTCCACTTT. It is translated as CATSRDLSGSYNSPLHF.

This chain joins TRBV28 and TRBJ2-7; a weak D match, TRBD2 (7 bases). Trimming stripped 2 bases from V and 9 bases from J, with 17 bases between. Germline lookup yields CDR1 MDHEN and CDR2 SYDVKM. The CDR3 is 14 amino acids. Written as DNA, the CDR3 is TGTGCCAGCAGTTTACCCTCGGGGGGCCAGGGGCAGTACTTC. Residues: CASSLPSGGQGQYF.

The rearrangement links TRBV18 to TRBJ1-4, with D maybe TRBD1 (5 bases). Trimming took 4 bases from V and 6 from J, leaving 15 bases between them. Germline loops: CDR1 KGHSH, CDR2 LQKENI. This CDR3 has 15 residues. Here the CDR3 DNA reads TGTGCCAGCTCACGTCGTAACGGAGGGGATGAAAAACTGTTTTTT. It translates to CASSRRNGGDEKLFF.

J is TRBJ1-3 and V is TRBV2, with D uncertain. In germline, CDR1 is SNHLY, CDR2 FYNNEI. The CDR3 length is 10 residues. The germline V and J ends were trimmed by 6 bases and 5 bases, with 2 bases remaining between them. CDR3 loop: CASRRNTIYF. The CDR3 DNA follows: TGTGCCAGCAGGAGAAACACCATATATTTT.

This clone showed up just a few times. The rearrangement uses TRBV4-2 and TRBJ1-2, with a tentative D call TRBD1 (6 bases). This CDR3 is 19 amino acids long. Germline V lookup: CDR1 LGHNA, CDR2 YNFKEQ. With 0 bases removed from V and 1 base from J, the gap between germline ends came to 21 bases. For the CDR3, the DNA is TGTGCCAGCAGCCAAGATCTCCCTAGAGGGGGGGTTTATAACTATGGCTACACCTTC. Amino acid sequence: CASSQDLPRGGVYNYGYTF.